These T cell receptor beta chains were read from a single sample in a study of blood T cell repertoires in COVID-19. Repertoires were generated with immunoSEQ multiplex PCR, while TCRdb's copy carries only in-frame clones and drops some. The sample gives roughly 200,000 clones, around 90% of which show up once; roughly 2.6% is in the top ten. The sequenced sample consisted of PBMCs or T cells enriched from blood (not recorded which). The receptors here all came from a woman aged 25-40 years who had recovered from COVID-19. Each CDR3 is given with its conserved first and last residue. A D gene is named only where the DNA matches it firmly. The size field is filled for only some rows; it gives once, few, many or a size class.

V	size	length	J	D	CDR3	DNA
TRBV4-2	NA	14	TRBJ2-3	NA	CASSQGRGTDTQYF	TGTGCCAGCAGCCAAGGGAGGGGCACAGATACGCAGTATTTT
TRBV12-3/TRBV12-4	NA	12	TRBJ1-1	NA	CASSFPDTEAFF	TGTGCCAGCAGTTTCCCGGACACTGAAGCTTTCTTT
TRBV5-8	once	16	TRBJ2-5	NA	CASSLNGGAPGETQYF	TGTGCCAGCAGCTTGAATGGAGGGGCCCCGGGGGAGACCCAGTACTTC
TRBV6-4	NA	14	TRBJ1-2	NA	CASSDSWGVGGYTF	TGTGCCAGCAGTGACTCATGGGGCGTTGGTGGCTACACCTTC
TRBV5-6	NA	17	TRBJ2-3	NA	CASSLIGQDTSTDTQYF	TGTGCCAGCAGCTTGATTGGCCAAGACACTAGCACAGATACGCAGTATTTT
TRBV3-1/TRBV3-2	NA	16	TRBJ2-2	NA	CASSAYSGGNTGELFF	TGTGCCAGCAGCGCGTATAGCGGAGGGAACACCGGGGAGCTGTTTTTT
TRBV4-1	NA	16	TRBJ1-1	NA	CASSQEGQPLNTEAFF	TGCGCCAGCAGCCAAGAGGGGCAGCCGCTGAACACTGAAGCTTTCTTT
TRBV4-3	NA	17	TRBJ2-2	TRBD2	CASSHASSGSGSGELFF	TGCGCCAGCAGCCACGCCTCTAGCGGGTCTGGGTCCGGGGAGCTGTTTTTT
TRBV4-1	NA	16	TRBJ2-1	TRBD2	CASSLWTSGAYNEQFF	TGCGCCAGCAGCCTTTGGACTAGCGGGGCTTACAATGAGCAGTTCTTC
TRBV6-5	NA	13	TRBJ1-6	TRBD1	CASSGTVYSPLHF	TGTGCCAGCTCCGGGACAGTGTATTCACCCCTCCACTTT
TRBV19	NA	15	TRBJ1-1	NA	CASSIDLQNYREAFF	TGTGCCAGTAGTATAGATCTCCAGAACTACCGTGAAGCTTTCTTT
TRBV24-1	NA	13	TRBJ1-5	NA	CATSVGVDQPQHF	TGTGCCACCAGTGTAGGAGTCGATCAGCCCCAGCATTTT
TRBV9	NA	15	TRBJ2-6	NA	CASSVKESGANVLTF	TGTGCCAGCAGCGTAAAGGAGTCTGGGGCCAACGTCCTGACTTTC
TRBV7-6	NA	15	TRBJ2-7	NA	CASSLAGYRVGEQYF	TGTGCCAGCAGCTTAGCTGGCTACAGGGTAGGCGAGCAGTACTTC
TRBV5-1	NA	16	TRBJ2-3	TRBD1	CASRIGTGASTDTQYF	TGCGCCAGCAGAATAGGGACAGGGGCGAGCACAGATACGCAGTATTTT
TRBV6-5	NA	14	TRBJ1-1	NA	CASILHPSNTEAFF	TGTGCCAGCATTTTACATCCTTCGAACACTGAAGCTTTCTTT
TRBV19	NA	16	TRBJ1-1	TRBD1	CASSTPRGRRYTEAFF	TGTGCCAGTAGTACCCCCAGGGGGCGCAGGTACACTGAAGCTTTCTTT
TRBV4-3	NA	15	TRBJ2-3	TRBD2	CASSELAGDTDTQYF	TGCGCCAGCTCCGAACTAGCGGGGGACACAGATACGCAGTATTTT
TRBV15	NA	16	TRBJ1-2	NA	CATSRDVQAEADGYTF	TGTGCCACCAGCAGAGATGTCCAAGCCGAGGCGGATGGCTACACCTTC
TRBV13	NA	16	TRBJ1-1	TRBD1	CASSLARQGENTEAFF	TGTGCCAGCAGCTTAGCCCGACAGGGGGAGAACACTGAAGCTTTCTTT
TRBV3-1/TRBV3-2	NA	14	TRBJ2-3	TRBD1	CASSLRGRTDTQYF	TGTGCCAGCAGCTTGAGGGGGCGCACAGATACGCAGTATTTT
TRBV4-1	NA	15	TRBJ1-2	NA	CASSQGTDTNYGYTF	TGCGCCAGCAGCCAAGGGACAGATACTAACTATGGCTACACCTTC
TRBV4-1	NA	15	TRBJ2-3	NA	CASSQTFLSTDTQYF	TGCGCCAGCAGCCAAACTTTTCTTAGCACAGATACGCAGTATTTT
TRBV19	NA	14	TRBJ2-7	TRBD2	CASSMGLPSYEQYF	TGTGCCAGTAGTATGGGACTACCGAGCTACGAGCAGTACTTC